This TCR beta chain came from a study of Graves' ophthalmopathy and Graves' hyperthyroidism. This clonotype was seen repeatedly, ten times or more. CDR3 size: 15 residues. Germline loops: CDR1 DFQATT, CDR2 SNEGSKA (reference sequence). The trim removed 2 bases at V and 2 bases at J, leaving 8 bases unmatched. For repertoire sequencing, the TCR beta CDR3 regions were amplified from RNA transcripts. RT-PCR in the first round used HTBI primers; a second-round multiplex PCR followed. TCRdb reanalysed the multiplex PCR reads using MiXCR and keeps one entry per CDR3 protein. The data hold roughly 500,000 distinct CDR3 sequences, with roughly an eighth observed a single time.

The J gene is TRBJ2-5, the V gene TRBV20-1, with 7 bases aligning to TRBD2. The clonotype was recovered from a woman in her 30s with Graves' ophthalmopathy. The sample taken for sequencing was blood. The CDR3 loop is CSARIGGSGQETQYF. The CDR3, as DNA: TGCAGTGCTAGAATCGGGGGGAGTGGGCAAGAGACCCAGTACTTC.